This T cell receptor (beta chain) is drawn from a study of control samples from healthy donors and cancer patients. CDR3 size: 13 residues. Looked up from germline, CDR1 is SGDLS and CDR2 is YYNGEE. Trimming took 0 bases from V and 1 from J, leaving 4 bases between them. Only in-frame clones appear in the TCRdb table, and some are missing; sequencing was by immunoSEQ multiplex PCR. The table records around 68,000 clones, around 84% of them present only once. Sample: PBMCs. V and J are TRBV9 and TRBJ1-1; D unclear. This clonotype was sampled from a woman between 45 and 65 years old with lung cancer. The CDR3 loop reads CASSVVSNTEAFF. The DNA of the CDR3 is TGTGCCAGCAGCGTAGTATCGAACACTGAAGCTTTCTTT.